This entry lists 17 T cell receptor beta chains sequenced from one sample in a study of blood T cell repertoires in COVID-19. Assay used: immunoSEQ multiplex PCR; TCRdb lists only in-frame clones, some missing. Of over 200,000 clones in the sample, about 76% are singletons; the top ten hold around 8.9%. Sequencing was done on a sample of PBMCs or T cells enriched from blood (not recorded which). The receptors here all came from a woman aged 45-59 years with acute COVID-19.

The sample holds many counts of this clone. The V and J genes are TRBV25-1 and TRBJ2-3; D may be TRBD1 (8 bases). The V gene's germline CDR1 is MGHDK and CDR2 SYGVNS. V was trimmed by 6 bases and J by 6 bases, leaving 16 bases between them. The CDR3 totals 14 residues. CDR3 nucleotide sequence: TGTGCCAGCAGCAACACAGGGGGGGCGGATACGCAGTATTTT. It codes for CASSNTGGADTQYF. The whole variable domain, filled in from reference TRBV25-1 and TRBJ2-3, reads EADIYQTPRYLVIGTGKKITLECSQTMGHDKMYWYQQDPGMELHLIHYSYGVNSTEKGDLSSESTVSRIRTEHFPLTLESARPSHTSQYLCASSNTGGADTQYFGPGTRLTVL.

The chain uses TRBV3-1 (or the pseudogene TRBV3-2) and TRBJ2-2, with D possibly matching TRBD2 (6 bases). Germline CDR1 is LGHDT and CDR2 is YNNKEL (reference sequence). The V and J ends lost 2 bases and 4 bases respectively, with 11 bases between them. The CDR3 is made up of 15 amino acids. CDR3 sequence reads: CASSQHGSPTGELFF. Here the CDR3 DNA reads TGTGCCAGCAGCCAACACGGGAGTCCCACCGGGGAGCTGTTTTTT.

This rearrangement joins TRBV7-9 to TRBJ2-2; TRBD2 is a possible D gene (6 bases). V dropped 2 bases and J dropped 4 bases, with 14 bases sitting between them. Per germline, CDR1 SEHNR and CDR2 FQNEAQ (reference sequence). The CDR3 has 16 amino acids. This CDR3 is CASSLRMEGITGELFF. DNA for the CDR3: TGTGCCAGCAGCTTAAGGATGGAGGGGATCACCGGGGAGCTGTTTTTT.

The DNA of the CDR3 is TGTGCCAGCTGGCTTGGGGGCGGAAACACCGGGGAGCTGTTTTTT. It specifies CASWLGGGNTGELFF. The V and J genes are TRBV28 and TRBJ2-2; D possibly corresponds to TRBD1 (6 bases). V gave up 8 bases and J gave up 2 bases, with 15 bases separating them. The CDR3 spans 15 residues. Germline assignment: CDR1 MDHEN and CDR2 SYDVKM.

This clone was seen once. This sample also contains other DNA sequences that code for the same CDR3. The V call is TRBV28, the J call TRBJ2-5; 8 bases are shared with TRBD2. CDR1 and CDR2 from the germline V gene are MDHEN and SYDVKM. J lost 1 base, V lost 2 bases, and 3 bases had no gene match. CDR3 length: 15 amino acids. CDR3 sequence reads: CASSLTSGGQETQYF. Here the CDR3 DNA reads TGTGCCAGCAGTTTAACTAGCGGAGGCCAAGAGACCCAGTACTTC.

Only one count was recorded for this clone. The V call is TRBV3-1 (or the pseudogene TRBV3-2), the J call TRBJ2-5, with TRBD2 identical over 10 bases. Germline V gene sequence: CDR1 LGHDT, CDR2 YNNKEL (reference sequence). This CDR3 contains 16 residues. The J segment lost 1 base and the V segment lost 6 bases, leaving 8 bases of the junction unmatched. The CDR3 coding sequence is TGTGCCAGCAGGCGACCTAGCGGGGGACTCCAAGAGACCCAGTACTTC. Its protein product is CASRRPSGGLQETQYF.

This chain joins TRBV28 and TRBJ1-1, with D possibly being TRBD1 (5 bases). Trimming left V 7 bases short and J 6 bases short, with 9 bases between. Per the germline V gene, CDR1 is MDHEN and CDR2 is SYDVKM. The CDR3 is 11 amino acids. The CDR3: CASIQGAEAFF. CDR3 DNA sequence: TGTGCCAGCATCCAGGGTGCTGAAGCTTTCTTT.

This clone was recorded a few times. The chain has TRBV7-2 and TRBJ2-1, with 15 bases identical to TRBD2. The CDR3 length is 17 residues. The germline V gene encodes CDR1 SGHTA and CDR2 FQGNSA. J was trimmed by 9 bases and V by 5 bases; bases with no gene match: 11. Here the CDR3 DNA reads TGTGCCAGCAGCGCCCGCCCCGGGACTAGCGGGGGGCTTGAGCAGTTCTTC. It is translated as CASSARPGTSGGLEQFF.

The CDR3 here is CASSNGQVRNSPLHF. The CDR3 DNA sequence: TGTGCCAGCAGTAACGGACAGGTCCGGAATTCACCCCTCCACTTT. The V and J genes are TRBV6-5 and TRBJ1-6, with TRBD1 matching 7 bases. The length of the CDR3 is 15 residues. With 5 bases clipped from V and 7 bases from J, the junction kept 8 bases outside the gene matches. Germline V gene lookup returns CDR1 MNHEY and CDR2 SVGAGI.

J is TRBJ2-7 and V is TRBV11-2; the match to TRBD1 covers 8 bases. CDR1 is SGHAT, CDR2 FQNNGV, per germline. The CDR3 runs 14 residues. V dropped 3 bases and J dropped 3; count of bases not matched to a gene: 4. CDR3 coding DNA: TGTGCCAGCAGCTTTACAGGGGGGAGCTACGAGCAGTACTTC. This codes for CASSFTGGSYEQYF.

The rearrangement joins TRBV2 to TRBJ1-5, with unresolved D. The germline V and J ends were trimmed by 4 bases and 2 bases, with 9 bases remaining between them. There are 14 residues in the CDR3. Germline CDR1 SNHLY, CDR2 FYNNEI. Here the CDR3 DNA reads TGTGCCAGCAGTGCCAACGCAGGCAATCAGCCCCAGCATTTT. The encoded protein is CASSANAGNQPQHF.

This clone has ten or more counts. The V gene is TRBV5-1, the J gene TRBJ1-1, with D possibly matching TRBD1 (6 bases). Germline CDR1 reads SGHRS; CDR2 reads YFSETQ. The CDR3 totals 15 residues. V was pared by 4 bases and J by 5 bases, with 18 bases between. CDR3 bases: TGCGCCAGCAGCCATAGGACAGTCGAGGGAACTGAAGCTTTCTTT. This gives the protein CASSHRTVEGTEAFF.

The rearrangement joins TRBV6-1 to TRBJ2-1; 13 positions agree with TRBD2. The trim removed 2 bases at V and 8 bases at J, leaving 9 bases unmatched. CDR1 MNHNS and CDR2 SASEGT come from the germline V gene. The length of the CDR3 is 17 residues. For the CDR3, the DNA is TGTGCCAGCAGTGAACGCCGGACTAGCGGGAGCGCCGATGAGCAGTTCTTC. Its protein is CASSERRTSGSADEQFF.

This chain links TRBV14 with TRBJ2-3; 7 positions agree with TRBD2. The V and J ends lost 3 bases and 0 bases, in that order; junction bases with no gene match: 9. Germline CDR1 is SGHDN and CDR2 is FVKESK. The CDR3 sequence is 17 residues long. CDR3 nucleotides: TGTGCCAGCAGCCACGAAAGCGGGACCCTTAGCACAGATACGCAGTATTTT. Translation gives CASSHESGTLSTDTQYF.

This clone appeared a few times. This chain joins TRBV9 and TRBJ2-1; TRBD2 matches at 8 bases. This CDR3 is built from 14 residues. Per the germline V gene, CDR1 is SGDLS and CDR2 is YYNGEE. The junction had 3 bases not matched to a gene; V was cut back by 3 bases and J by 4 bases. CDR3 region: CASSGTSQYNEQFF. For the CDR3, the DNA is TGTGCCAGCAGCGGGACTAGCCAATACAATGAGCAGTTCTTC.

The chain carries TRBV4-1 and TRBJ2-5, with D possibly being TRBD1 (6 bases). Germline lookup yields CDR1 MGHRA and CDR2 YSYEKL. V was cut by 0 bases and J by 1 base, with 12 bases left in between. The CDR3 loop spans 16 amino acids. CDR3 in amino acids: CASSQDSRGTQETQYF. CDR3 DNA sequence: TGCGCCAGCAGCCAAGATTCCAGGGGTACCCAAGAGACCCAGTACTTC.

The chain recombines TRBV28 with TRBJ2-5; 9 nucleotides align to TRBD1. CDR1 is MDHEN, CDR2 SYDVKM, per germline. Trimming took 3 bases from V and 4 from J; bases not matched to a gene: 6. The CDR3 length is 15 residues. The CDR3 DNA reads TGTGCCAGCAGTTTGGAACAGGGGGCCGCAGAGACCCAGTACTTC. It encodes CASSLEQGAAETQYF.